A single sample is the source of the 2 T cell receptor beta chains below, sequenced in a study of cytomegalovirus exposure and HLA in healthy donors (TCRdb year 2017). Preparation of the library involved the immunoSEQ multiplex PCR assay. TCRdb holds this immuneACCESS table with in-frame rearrangements only. Some clones are missing; in checked studies, unresolved V genes explain under half, and the rest has no known cause. In all, the sample holds 60,000 or so clones, and 90% to 95% of those were seen once. The ten largest make up 2% to 2.5% of the sample. The specimen sequenced was PBMCs. The source is a man in his late teens or twenties in good health and CMV-seronegative.

CDR3 protein: CASSKRLYFANTGELFF. The DNA of the CDR3 is TGTGCCAGCAGCAAGCGGCTTTATTTCGCGAACACCGGGGAGCTGTTTTTT. The rearrangement joins TRBV21-1 to TRBJ2-2; no DNA check was done on the table's D call, TRBD2. TRBV21-1 is marked as a pseudogene. CDR3 size: 17 residues.

The chain combines TRBV14 with TRBJ2-1, with a weak D call TRBD2 (6 bases). This CDR3 contains 15 residues. Germline-derived CDR1 and CDR2 are SGHDN and FVKESK. Trimming removed 3 bases at V and 3 bases at J, with 12 bases between. The chain's CDR3 is CASSQGTSYYNEQFF. The CDR3 region has the DNA TGTGCCAGCAGCCAGGGTACTAGCTACTACAATGAGCAGTTCTTC.